What follows are 30 T cell receptor beta chains derived from one specimen sequenced in a study of blood T cell repertoires in COVID-19. Here immunoSEQ multiplex PCR was the method, and the copy in TCRdb shows in-frame clones only, minus some. The sample includes 95,000 to 100,000 clones, roughly 90% of them seen just once. Sequenced: peripheral blood. The receptor set was obtained from an elderly man with acute or convalescent COVID-19.

V gene TRBV9 combines with J gene TRBJ2-1; tentative D call: TRBD1 (6 bases). Trimming pared 2 bases from V and 5 bases from J, leaving 8 bases between. The V gene's germline CDR1 is SGDLS and CDR2 YYNGEE. The CDR3 has 13 residues. CDR3 DNA: TGTGCCAGCAGCGTGGACAGTCACAATGAGCAGTTCTTC. Protein sequence: CASSVDSHNEQFF. Full variable domain (remainder filled in from reference TRBV9 and TRBJ2-1): DSGVTQTPKHLITATGQRVTLRCSPRSGDLSVYWYQQSLDQGLQFLIQYYNGEERAKGNILERFSAQQFPDLHSELNLSSLELGDSALYFCASSVDSHNEQFFGPGTRLTVL.

This chain uses TRBV19 with TRBJ1-6, with a possible D match to TRBD1 (6 bases). V lost 3 bases, J lost 10 bases, and 13 bases lay in between. From germline, CDR1 is LNHDA and CDR2 SQIVND (reference sequence). The CDR3 is made up of 14 amino acids. CDR3 nucleotide sequence: TGTGCCAGTAGTATTCGACAGGTCGAGTCACCCCTCCACTTT. Residues: CASSIRQVESPLHF.

The chain links TRBV24-1 to TRBJ2-5, with unresolved D. The germline V gene has CDR1 KGHDR and CDR2 SFDVKD. This CDR3 spans 12 amino acids. Trimming shortened V by 9 bases and J by 3 bases, and 10 bases separated the two germline ends. CDR3 sequence: CATGEDEETQYF. The DNA of the CDR3 is TGTGCCACCGGAGAGGATGAAGAGACCCAGTACTTC.

The gene calls are TRBV7-2 and TRBJ2-5; 7 bases agree with TRBD2. This CDR3 is 14 amino acids long. The germline V gene has CDR1 SGHTA and CDR2 FQGNSA. V lost 2 bases, J lost 3 bases, and 3 bases stayed unmatched. CDR3 loop: CASSLRGREETQYF. The CDR3 DNA reads as TGTGCCAGCAGCTTACGGGGGAGGGAAGAGACCCAGTACTTC.

This sequence joins TRBV2 and TRBJ2-2; D is perhaps TRBD1 (5 bases). In germline, CDR1 is SNHLY, CDR2 FYNNEI. CDR3 length: 14 amino acids. Trimming took 8 bases from V and 1 from J, leaving 11 bases between them. CDR3 residues: CASADGQNTGELFF. The CDR3 nucleotides are TGTGCCAGCGCCGACGGACAGAACACCGGGGAGCTGTTTTTT.

The genes are TRBV27 and TRBJ2-3, with unresolved D. The CDR3 covers 16 residues. Germline CDR1 and CDR2: MNHEY and SMNVEV (reference sequence). The V end was cut by 7 bases, the J end by 1 base, with 18 bases between. The CDR3 loop reads CASTPRRLQGTDTQYF. CDR3 bases: TGTGCCAGCACCCCCCGGCGGCTACAAGGCACAGATACGCAGTATTTT.

This clone has more than one count but fewer than ten. The chain has TRBV7-9 and TRBJ1-1, with 8 nucleotides matching TRBD1. The J segment lost 8 bases and the V segment lost 4 bases, leaving 9 bases of the junction unmatched. Germline CDR1 reads SEHNR; CDR2 reads FQNEAQ (reference sequence). The CDR3 spans 14 residues. The DNA of the CDR3 is TGTGCCAGCAGCTCACCTTTGCCAGGGGGCGAAGCTTTCTTT. Translated, it gives CASSSPLPGGEAFF.

The rearrangement uses TRBV6-5 and TRBJ2-5, with TRBD2 matching over 10 bases. With V trimmed by 6 bases and J by 5 bases, 3 bases remained unmatched. Germline CDR1 and CDR2: MNHEY and SVGAGI. The CDR3 runs to 13 residues. The CDR3 spells CASRHSGGETQYF. CDR3 bases: TGTGCCAGCAGGCATAGCGGGGGGGAGACCCAGTACTTC.

The chain has TRBV19 and TRBJ2-1; 10 nucleotides line up with TRBD2. The CDR3 sequence is 16 residues long. V lost 9 bases, J lost 7 bases, and 15 bases stayed unmatched. Germline V gene data show CDR1 as LNHDA and CDR2 as SQIVND (reference sequence). This CDR3 reads CASKIRASGSGNEQFF. The DNA for the CDR3 is TGTGCCAGCAAAATCAGGGCTAGCGGGAGTGGAAATGAGCAGTTCTTC.

This clone has just one count. The chain employs TRBV11-3 and TRBJ2-5; 8 nucleotides match TRBD1. CDR1 is SGHNT and CDR2 is YENEEA in the germline V gene. The CDR3 has 15 residues. The trim removed 5 bases at V and 4 bases at J, leaving 9 bases unmatched. CDR3 DNA sequence: TGTGCCAGCAGCCCCCGGACAGGGCTGGGAGAGACCCAGTACTTC. Its translation is CASSPRTGLGETQYF. Using reference TRBV11-3 and TRBJ2-5 for the parts outside the CDR3, the full variable domain is EAGVVQSPRYKIIEKKQPVAFWCNPISGHNTLYWYLQNLGQGPELLIRYENEEAVDDSQLPKDRFSAERLKGVDSTLKIQPAELGDSAVYLCASSPRTGLGETQYFGPGTRLLVL.

The chain combines TRBV19 with TRBJ2-5; 12 bases map to TRBD2. CDR1 and CDR2 from the germline V gene are LNHDA and SQIVND (reference sequence). The CDR3 has 15 amino acids. The V and J ends lost 3 bases and 5 bases, in that order; junction bases with no gene match: 4. The CDR3 loop is CASSIRLAGVETQYF. In DNA form, the CDR3 reads TGTGCCAGTAGTATCCGACTAGCGGGAGTGGAGACCCAGTACTTC. Looking up the rest from reference TRBV19 and TRBJ2-5 gives the full variable domain: DGGITQSPKYLFRKEGQNVTLSCEQNLNHDAMYWYRQDPGQGLRLIYYSQIVNDFQKGDIAEGYSVSREKKESFPLTVTSAQKNPTAFYLCASSIRLAGVETQYFGPGTRLLVL.

This rearrangement joins TRBV15 to TRBJ2-5; TRBD1 might be the D (6 bases). The CDR3 runs to 13 residues. The V gene's germline CDR1 is LNHNV and CDR2 YYDKDF (reference sequence). V was shortened by 6 bases and J by 4 bases, with 12 bases between the two germline ends. The CDR3 DNA reads as TGTGCCACCAGGCTAGGGGGATTAGAGACCCAGTACTTC. Its protein is CATRLGGLETQYF.

The CDR3 DNA reads as TGCGCCAGCAGCTCCGGAGAGGGAAGGTGGGCCTACGAGCAGTACTTC. It is translated as CASSSGEGRWAYEQYF. This chain joins TRBV5-1 and TRBJ2-7; D possibly corresponds to TRBD2 (5 bases). This CDR3 spans 16 amino acids. Per the germline V gene, CDR1 is SGHRS and CDR2 is YFSETQ. The V gene lost 3 bases and the J gene lost 2 bases, with 18 bases spanning the gap.

This chain joins TRBV14 and TRBJ2-1; TRBD2 agrees at 12 bases. The CDR3 is 16 residues long. In germline, CDR1 is SGHDN, CDR2 FVKESK. The ends lost 3 bases at V and 4 bases at J; junction bases unmatched: 4. The CDR3 reads CASSHLLAGGYNEQFF. CDR3 sequence (DNA): TGTGCCAGCAGCCACCTTCTAGCGGGAGGGTACAATGAGCAGTTCTTC.

The V gene is TRBV6-4, the J gene TRBJ2-5; D is perhaps TRBD2 (5 bases). The CDR3 has 14 residues. Trimming removed 2 bases from V and 5 bases from J, with 12 bases in between. CDR1 and CDR2 from the germline V gene are MRHNA and SNTAGT. The CDR3: CASSDDGWRETQYF. CDR3 nucleotide sequence: TGTGCCAGCAGTGACGACGGCTGGAGGGAGACCCAGTACTTC.

This clone was seen just once. The V call is TRBV5-5, the J call TRBJ1-1, with D possibly TRBD1 on 6 matching bases. CDR1 is SGHKS and CDR2 is YYEKEE in the germline V gene (reference sequence). This CDR3 region has 17 residues. The V end was cut by 0 bases, the J end by 0 bases, with 15 bases between. Here the CDR3 reads CASSLASTGHLNTEAFF. The CDR3 region has the DNA TGTGCCAGCAGCTTGGCCTCAACGGGACACTTGAACACTGAAGCTTTCTTT.

This CDR3 reads CAWSALQGAGELFF. DNA for the CDR3: TGTGCCTGGAGTGCCCTACAGGGGGCCGGGGAGCTGTTTTTT. The V call is TRBV30, the J call TRBJ2-2; 8 positions match TRBD1. In germline, CDR1 is GTSNPN, CDR2 SVGIG (reference sequence). The V and J ends lost 1 base and 6 bases, in that order; junction bases with no gene match: 4. The CDR3 loop spans 14 amino acids.

The CDR3 DNA follows: TGTGCCAGCAGCGAGAATACCCACTCTGGAAACACCATATATTTT. Its translation is CASSENTHSGNTIYF. The V call is TRBV6-2 or TRBV6-3, the J call TRBJ1-3; no firm D call. This CDR3 is built from 15 residues. Deletions cut 6 bases from V and 0 bases from J, with 12 bases between. Looked up from germline, CDR1 is MNHEY and CDR2 is SVGEGT.

The chain recombines TRBV7-9 with TRBJ1-1; possibly TRBD1 for D (6 bases). The germline CDR1 and CDR2 sequences are SEHNR and FQNEAQ (reference sequence). CDR3 length: 13 amino acids. V lost 3 bases to trimming and J lost 5 bases, with 10 bases between them. CDR3 residues: CASSFPGETEAFF. The DNA of the CDR3 is TGTGCCAGCAGCTTCCCAGGGGAAACTGAAGCTTTCTTT.

This clone came up once. The rearrangement uses TRBV11-3 and TRBJ2-2; TRBD1 might be the D (5 bases). The CDR3 extends over 16 amino acids. Trimming stripped 3 bases from V and 0 bases from J, with 11 bases between. Germline V lookup: CDR1 SGHNT, CDR2 YENEEA. The CDR3 loop is CASSFSRAANTGELFF. CDR3 bases: TGTGCCAGCAGCTTCAGCAGGGCCGCGAACACCGGGGAGCTGTTTTTT.

V and J are TRBV4-2 and TRBJ2-3; TRBD2 aligns across 8 bases. Germline CDR1 LGHNA, CDR2 YNFKEQ. V shed 0 bases, J shed 4 bases, and the junction held 6 bases outside the gene matches. This CDR3 is built from 16 residues. In nucleotides, the CDR3 is TGTGCCAGCAGCCAAGAAGGGACTAGATGGGCAGATACGCAGTATTTT. As protein: CASSQEGTRWADTQYF.

The chain uses TRBV5-1 and TRBJ2-1; 12 nucleotides agree with TRBD2. The V gene's germline CDR1 is SGHRS and CDR2 YFSETQ. The CDR3 spans 16 residues. The ends lost 4 bases at V and 5 bases at J; junction bases unmatched: 7. The CDR3 loop reads CASSRNLAGGHNEQFF. The CDR3 region has the DNA TGCGCCAGCAGCCGGAACCTAGCGGGAGGGCACAATGAGCAGTTCTTC.

The chain employs TRBV6-1 and TRBJ1-1; TRBD1 is a possible D gene (6 bases). This CDR3 comprises 13 residues. The germline V gene has CDR1 MNHNS and CDR2 SASEGT. V was pared by 1 base and J by 3 bases, with 6 bases between. The CDR3: CASSEDRDTEAFF. In DNA form, the CDR3 reads TGTGCCAGCAGTGAAGACAGGGACACTGAAGCTTTCTTT.

This clone was detected only once. V gene TRBV5-1 combines with J gene TRBJ2-3, with TRBD2 identical over 10 bases. CDR1 and CDR2 from the germline V gene are SGHRS and YFSETQ. V shed 1 base and J 6 bases; nucleotides not matched to a gene: 8. This CDR3 is built from 16 residues. In DNA, the CDR3 is TGCGCCAGCAGCTTGCCTAGCGGGAGTAGGAGGGATACGCAGTATTTT. Residues: CASSLPSGSRRDTQYF.

This chain links TRBV6-5 with TRBJ2-7; 10 bases are shared with TRBD1. V gave up 4 bases and J gave up 3 bases; unmatched junction bases: 6. There are 15 residues in the CDR3. Looked up from germline, CDR1 is MNHEY and CDR2 is SVGAGI. CDR3 residues: CASSSSGDRGYEQYF. The CDR3 bases are TGTGCCAGCAGTTCCTCGGGGGACAGGGGCTACGAGCAGTACTTC.

This chain links TRBV5-1 with TRBJ1-1; D is undetermined. The CDR3 runs to 13 residues. Trimming left V 0 bases short and J 3 bases short, with 6 bases between. Per germline, CDR1 SGHRS and CDR2 YFSETQ. The CDR3 DNA follows: TGCGCCAGCAGCTTGGCCGGGGACACTGAAGCTTTCTTT. Translating it yields CASSLAGDTEAFF.

This chain's CDR3 is CASSQAVSRTGGPNEKLFF. The CDR3 bases are TGCGCCAGCAGCCAAGCCGTGTCTAGGACAGGGGGTCCTAATGAAAAACTGTTTTTT. J is TRBJ1-4 and V is TRBV4-3; 10 bases map to TRBD1. CDR3 length: 19 residues. Germline V CDR1 and CDR2: LGHNA, YSLEER. V was clipped by 1 base and J by 3 bases; unmatched bases: 11.

This clone appeared a few times. V gene TRBV5-1 combines with J gene TRBJ2-1; 9 bases fit TRBD1. The trim removed 3 bases at V and 1 base at J, leaving 2 bases unmatched. This CDR3 spans 15 amino acids. Germline values: CDR1 SGHRS, CDR2 YFSETQ. The CDR3 protein is CASSWDRASYNEQFF. CDR3 DNA: TGCGCCAGCAGCTGGGACAGGGCGTCCTACAATGAGCAGTTCTTC.

J is TRBJ2-5 and V is TRBV7-6; D unclear. The CDR3 runs to 13 residues. Germline loops: CDR1 SGHVS, CDR2 FNYEAQ. Trimming removed 1 base at V and 4 bases at J, with 7 bases between. CDR3 loop: CASSLVRGETQYF. The CDR3 DNA follows: TGTGCCAGCAGCTTAGTCAGAGGAGAGACCCAGTACTTC.

This sequence joins TRBV6-5 and TRBJ1-6; 8 positions agree with TRBD1. CDR3 size: 14 residues. With V trimmed by 5 bases and J by 10 bases, 7 bases remained unmatched. The germline gives CDR1 MNHEY, CDR2 SVGAGI. As DNA, the CDR3 is TGTGCCAGCAGTATACAGGGGGAGGACTCACCCCTCCACTTT. Protein: CASSIQGEDSPLHF.